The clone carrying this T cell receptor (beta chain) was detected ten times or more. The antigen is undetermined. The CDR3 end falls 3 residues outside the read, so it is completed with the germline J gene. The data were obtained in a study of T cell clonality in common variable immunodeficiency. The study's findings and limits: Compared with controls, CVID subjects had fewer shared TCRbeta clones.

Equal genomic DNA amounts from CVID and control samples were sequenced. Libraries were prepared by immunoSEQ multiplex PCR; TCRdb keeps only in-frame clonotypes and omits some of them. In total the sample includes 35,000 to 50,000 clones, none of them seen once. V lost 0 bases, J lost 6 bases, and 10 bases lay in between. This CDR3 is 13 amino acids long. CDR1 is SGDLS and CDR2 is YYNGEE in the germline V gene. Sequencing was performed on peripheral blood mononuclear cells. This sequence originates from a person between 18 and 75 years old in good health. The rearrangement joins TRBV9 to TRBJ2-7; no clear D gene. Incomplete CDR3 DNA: TGTGCCAGCAGCGTAGGGCAGGCTGGCGAG. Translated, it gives CASSVGQAGE. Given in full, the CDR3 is CASSVGQAGEQYF.